A single sample gave rise to the 15 T cell receptor beta chains below, sequenced in a study of cytomegalovirus exposure and HLA in healthy donors. With 60 Vbeta and 13 Jbeta primers, the PCR was carried out. Sequencing used immunoSEQ multiplex PCR; TCRdb keeps in-frame clones, though not all of them. The sample lists fewer than 200,000 clones, about 80% occurring once. Sequencing input: PBMCs. The receptors come from a middle-aged man in good health and CMV-seropositive.

V and J are TRBV4-1 and TRBJ1-5; the match to TRBD1 covers 7 bases. Germline CDR1 is MGHRA and CDR2 is YSYEKL. Trimming removed 4 bases from V and 1 base from J; junction bases left unmatched: 7. The CDR3 runs to 16 residues. The CDR3, as DNA: TGCGCCAGCAGCCCGAACGGGACAGTGAGCAATCAGCCCCAGCATTTT. Protein product: CASSPNGTVSNQPQHF.

This chain uses TRBV19 with TRBJ2-3; perhaps TRBD2 as D (6 bases). The germline CDR1 and CDR2 sequences are LNHDA and SQIVND (reference sequence). The CDR3 has 16 residues. With 5 bases removed from V and 2 bases from J, the gap between germline ends came to 17 bases. In DNA, the CDR3 is TGTGCCAGTAGTCTTAGGGTAGCGGTCCCCACAGATACGCAGTATTTT. It encodes CASSLRVAVPTDTQYF.

This CDR3 is CASSPPGTSGRSNEQFF. Written as DNA, the CDR3 is TGTGCCAGCTCACCACCGGGGACTAGCGGGAGATCCAATGAGCAGTTCTTC. The rearrangement links TRBV18 to TRBJ2-1; 14 bases map to TRBD2. CDR3 length: 17 residues. Germline CDR1 reads KGHSH; CDR2 reads LQKENI. The V segment lost 0 bases and the J segment 6 bases; nucleotides outside the gene matches: 4.

The gene calls are TRBV4-2 and TRBJ2-7; D unresolved. Germline CDR1 and CDR2: LGHNA and YNFKEQ. V lost 0 bases, J lost 1 base, and 4 bases lay in between. The CDR3 is 13 residues long. The CDR3 sequence is CASSQDRSYEQYF. CDR3 in DNA: TGTGCCAGCAGCCAAGATCGGTCCTACGAGCAGTACTTC.

The CDR3 loop is CAWSVGSGNEQFF. CDR3 sequence (DNA): TGTGCCTGGAGTGTGGGGAGCGGGAATGAGCAGTTCTTC. The rearrangement uses TRBV30 and TRBJ2-1, with D perhaps matching TRBD2 (6 bases). Trimming cost V 0 bases and J 7 bases, with 10 bases left between them. The CDR3 totals 13 residues. In germline, CDR1 is GTSNPN, CDR2 SVGIG (reference sequence).

The rearrangement uses TRBV10-2 and TRBJ1-5; tentative D call: TRBD1 (6 bases). CDR3 length equals 13 residues. V shed 5 bases and J shed 5 bases, with 10 bases lying between them. Germline values: CDR1 WSHSY, CDR2 SAAADI. The CDR3 protein is CASSWTADQPQHF. The CDR3 nucleotides read TGCGCCAGCAGTTGGACAGCAGATCAGCCCCAGCATTTT.

The V call is TRBV4-1, the J call TRBJ2-5; 13 nucleotides align to TRBD2. The trim removed 4 bases at V and 2 bases at J, leaving 4 bases unmatched. CDR3 length: 16 residues. Germline V gene data show CDR1 as MGHRA and CDR2 as YSYEKL. The CDR3 DNA reads TGCGCCAGCAGCCCATTGGGACTAGCGGGACAAGAGACCCAGTACTTC. Protein sequence: CASSPLGLAGQETQYF.

This chain links TRBV4-2 with TRBJ2-7; TRBD2 aligns across 8 bases. The length of the CDR3 is 15 residues. Germline V gene sequence: CDR1 LGHNA, CDR2 YNFKEQ. V was clipped by 0 bases and J by 0 bases; unmatched bases: 1. CDR3 DNA sequence: TGTGCCAGCAGCCAAGATCTAGCGGGCTCCTACGAGCAGTACTTC. Translating gives CASSQDLAGSYEQYF.

The table lists this clone with a count of one. The genes are TRBV5-1 and TRBJ2-5, with 9 bases aligning to TRBD2. CDR3 length: 16 amino acids. V trimming: 4 bases; J trimming: 4 bases; junction bases outside the gene matches: 11. CDR1 is SGHRS, CDR2 YFSETQ, per germline. CDR3 amino acids: CASSTGQELAGETQYF. CDR3 DNA sequence: TGCGCCAGCAGCACCGGACAGGAACTAGCGGGAGAGACCCAGTACTTC.

This chain links TRBV14 with TRBJ1-1, with D unresolved. V lost 0 bases and J 0 bases, leaving 8 bases between the germline ends. CDR1 and CDR2 from the germline V gene are SGHDN and FVKESK. The CDR3 sequence is 15 residues long. CDR3 nucleotide sequence: TGTGCCAGCAGCCAAGAAAGCGCTATGAACACTGAAGCTTTCTTT. It specifies CASSQESAMNTEAFF.

CDR3 in amino acids: CATSTRGGRAISNTGELFF. As DNA, the CDR3 is TGTGCCACCAGCACCAGGGGCGGGAGGGCCATCTCGAACACCGGGGAGCTGTTTTTT. The chain couples TRBV15 to TRBJ2-2; 9 bases align to TRBD2. CDR3 length equals 19 residues. The germline V gene encodes CDR1 LNHNV and CDR2 YYDKDF (reference sequence). V trimming: 4 bases; J trimming: 0 bases; junction bases outside the gene matches: 12.

There are a few counts of this clone. Other DNA variants within this sample encode the same CDR3. The V and J genes are TRBV2 and TRBJ1-5; 8 bases are a match to TRBD1. J lost 3 bases, V lost 6 bases, and 4 bases had no gene match. The length of the CDR3 is 14 residues. Germline V gene lookup returns CDR1 SNHLY and CDR2 FYNNEI. CDR3: CASSDRGYNQPQHF. As DNA, the CDR3 is TGTGCCAGCAGCGACAGGGGTTACAATCAGCCCCAGCATTTT.

Note on this clone: The junction shows a germline mismatch at one end, possibly a read error. The chain recombines TRBV5-1 with TRBJ2-1; D may match TRBD1 or TRBD2 (6 bases each). Germline loops: CDR1 SGHRS, CDR2 YFSETQ. This CDR3 region has 15 residues. The CDR3 spells CASTLGGQSNHEQFF. DNA of the CDR3: TGCGCCAGCACCTTGGGGGGACAATCAAACCATGAGCAGTTCTTC.

In DNA form, the CDR3 reads TGTGCCAGCAGCGTAGGCGGAGCGGTTATACAAGAGACCCAGTACTTC. Protein sequence: CASSVGGAVIQETQYF. This chain joins TRBV9 and TRBJ2-5; D might be TRBD2 (5 bases). Germline V gene sequence: CDR1 SGDLS, CDR2 YYNGEE. There are 16 residues in the CDR3. V shed 0 bases and J shed 2 bases, with 14 bases lying between them.

The rearrangement links TRBV2 to TRBJ2-2; 8 bases match TRBD1. Germline V gene sequence: CDR1 SNHLY, CDR2 FYNNEI. The CDR3 has 15 residues. Trimming took 6 bases from V and 3 from J; bases not matched to a gene: 6. The CDR3 DNA is TGTGCCAGCAGCGGAGACAGGGGCGACACCGGGGAGCTGTTTTTT. Translated: CASSGDRGDTGELFF.